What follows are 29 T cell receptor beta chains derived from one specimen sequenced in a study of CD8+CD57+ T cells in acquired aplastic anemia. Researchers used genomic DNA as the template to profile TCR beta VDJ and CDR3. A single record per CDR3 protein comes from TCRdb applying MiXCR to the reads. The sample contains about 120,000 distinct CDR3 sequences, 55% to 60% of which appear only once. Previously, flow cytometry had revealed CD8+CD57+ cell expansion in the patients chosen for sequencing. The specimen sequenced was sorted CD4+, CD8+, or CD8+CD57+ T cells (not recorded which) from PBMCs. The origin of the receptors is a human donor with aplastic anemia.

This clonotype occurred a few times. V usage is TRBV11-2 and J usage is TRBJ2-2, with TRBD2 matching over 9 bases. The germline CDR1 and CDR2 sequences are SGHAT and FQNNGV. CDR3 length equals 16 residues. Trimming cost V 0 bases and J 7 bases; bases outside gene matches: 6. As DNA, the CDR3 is TGTGCCAGCAGCTTAGAAGGCGGGGGGGCCTTCGGGGAGCTGTTTTTT. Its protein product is CASSLEGGGAFGELFF. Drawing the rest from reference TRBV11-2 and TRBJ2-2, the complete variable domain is EAGVAQSPRYKIIEKRQSVAFWCNPISGHATLYWYQQILGQGPKLLIQFQNNGVVDDSQLPKDRFSAERLKGVDSTLKIQPAKLEDSAVYLCASSLEGGGAFGELFFGEGSRLTVL.

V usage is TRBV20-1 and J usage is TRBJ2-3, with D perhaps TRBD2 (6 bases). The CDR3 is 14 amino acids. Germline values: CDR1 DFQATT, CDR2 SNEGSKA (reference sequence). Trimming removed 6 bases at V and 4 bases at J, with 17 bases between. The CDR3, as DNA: TGCAGTGCCACGCTCGGCGGGACTGCAGATACGCAGTATTTT. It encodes CSATLGGTADTQYF.

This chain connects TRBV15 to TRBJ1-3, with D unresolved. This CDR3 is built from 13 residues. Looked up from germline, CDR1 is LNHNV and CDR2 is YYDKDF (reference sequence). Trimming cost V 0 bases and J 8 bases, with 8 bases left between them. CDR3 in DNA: TGTGCCACCAGCAGAGATCAGCCAGACACCATATATTTT. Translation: CATSRDQPDTIYF.

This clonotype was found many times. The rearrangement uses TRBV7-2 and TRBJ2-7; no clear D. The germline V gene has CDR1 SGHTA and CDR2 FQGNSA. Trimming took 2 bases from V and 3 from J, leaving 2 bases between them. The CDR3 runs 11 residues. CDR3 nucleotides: TGTGCCAGCAGCTTATACTACGAGCAGTACTTC. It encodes CASSLYYEQYF.

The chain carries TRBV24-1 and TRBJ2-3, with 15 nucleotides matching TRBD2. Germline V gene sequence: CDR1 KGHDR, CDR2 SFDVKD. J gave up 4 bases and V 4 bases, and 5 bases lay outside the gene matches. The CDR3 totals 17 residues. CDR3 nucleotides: TGTGCCACCAGTGACCGGACTAGCGGGGGGGGGGCAGATACGCAGTATTTT. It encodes CATSDRTSGGGADTQYF.

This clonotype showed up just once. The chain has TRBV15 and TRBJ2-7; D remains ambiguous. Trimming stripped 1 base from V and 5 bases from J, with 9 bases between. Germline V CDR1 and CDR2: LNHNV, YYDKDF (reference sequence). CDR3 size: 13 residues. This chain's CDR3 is CATSRADTHEQYF. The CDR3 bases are TGTGCCACCAGCAGAGCTGACACCCACGAGCAGTACTTC. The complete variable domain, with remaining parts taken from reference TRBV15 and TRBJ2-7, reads DAMVIQNPRYQVTQFGKPVTLSCSQTLNHNVMYWYQQKSSQAPKLLFHYYDKDFNNEADTPDNFQSRRPNTSFCFLDIRSPGLGDTAMYLCATSRADTHEQYFGPGTRLTVT.

The CDR3 loop reads CASSEVDSNYGYTF. The CDR3 DNA sequence: TGTGCCAGCAGTGAGGTTGACAGCAACTATGGCTACACCTTC. This chain links TRBV2 with TRBJ1-2; maybe TRBD1 (5 bases). CDR1 is SNHLY, CDR2 FYNNEI, per germline. The CDR3 sequence is 14 residues long. V gave up 3 bases and J gave up 2 bases, with 10 bases separating them.

DNA of the CDR3: TGCAGCGTTGAAGACAGAGGAAGCTCCTACGAGCAGTACTTC. Amino acids: CSVEDRGSSYEQYF. This rearrangement joins TRBV29-1 to TRBJ2-7; D gene uncertain. V lost 0 bases, J lost 0 bases, and 9 bases lay in between. This CDR3 has 14 residues. Germline loops: CDR1 SQVTM, CDR2 ANQGSEA.

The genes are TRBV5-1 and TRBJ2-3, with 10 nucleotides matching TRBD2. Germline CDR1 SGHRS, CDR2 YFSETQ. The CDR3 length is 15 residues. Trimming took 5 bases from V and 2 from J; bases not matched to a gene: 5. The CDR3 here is CASRFSGRYTDTQYF. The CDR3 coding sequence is TGCGCCAGCAGGTTTAGCGGGAGGTACACAGATACGCAGTATTTT.

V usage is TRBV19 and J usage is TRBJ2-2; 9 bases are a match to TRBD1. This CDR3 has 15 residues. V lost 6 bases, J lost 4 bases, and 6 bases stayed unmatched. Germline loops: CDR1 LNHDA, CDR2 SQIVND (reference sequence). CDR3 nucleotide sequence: TGTGCCAGTAGACCCGGGACAGGGACCACCGGGGAGCTGTTTTTT. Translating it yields CASRPGTGTTGELFF.

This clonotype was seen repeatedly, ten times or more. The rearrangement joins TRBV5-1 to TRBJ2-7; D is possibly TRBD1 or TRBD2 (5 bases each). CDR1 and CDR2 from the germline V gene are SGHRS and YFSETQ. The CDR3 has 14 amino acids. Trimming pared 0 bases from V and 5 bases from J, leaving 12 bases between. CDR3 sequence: CASSLGGVVDEQYF. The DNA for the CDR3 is TGCGCCAGCAGCTTGGGAGGGGTGGTAGACGAGCAGTACTTC.

The CDR3 sequence is CASSLWGLAGVDTQYF. Written as DNA, the CDR3 is TGTGCCAGCAGCTTATGGGGACTAGCGGGAGTAGATACGCAGTATTTT. The chain joins TRBV11-2 to TRBJ2-3; 14 positions agree with TRBD2. Germline V gene sequence: CDR1 SGHAT, CDR2 FQNNGV. The CDR3 extends over 16 amino acids. With V trimmed by 2 bases and J by 5 bases, 3 bases remained unmatched.

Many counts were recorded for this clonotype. The chain's CDR3 is CATSNHRDGNQPQHF. The CDR3 nucleotides are TGTGCCACCAGCAACCATAGGGACGGTAATCAGCCCCAGCATTTT. The gene calls are TRBV15 and TRBJ1-5, with D maybe TRBD1 (5 bases). The CDR3 contains 15 residues. With 4 bases removed from V and 4 bases from J, the gap between germline ends came to 14 bases. Germline CDR1 LNHNV, CDR2 YYDKDF (reference sequence).

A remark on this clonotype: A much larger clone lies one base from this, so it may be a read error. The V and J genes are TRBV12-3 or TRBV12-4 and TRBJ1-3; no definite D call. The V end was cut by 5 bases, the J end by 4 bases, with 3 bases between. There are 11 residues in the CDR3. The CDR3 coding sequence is TGTGCCAGCAGTGTCGGAAACACCATATATTTT. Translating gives CASSVGNTIYF.

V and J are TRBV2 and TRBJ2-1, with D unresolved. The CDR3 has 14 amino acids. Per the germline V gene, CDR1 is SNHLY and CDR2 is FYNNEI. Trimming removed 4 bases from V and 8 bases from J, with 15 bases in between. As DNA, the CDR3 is TGTGCCAGCAGTGTAGCCCCGGTGGCCGATGAGCAGTTCTTC. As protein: CASSVAPVADEQFF.

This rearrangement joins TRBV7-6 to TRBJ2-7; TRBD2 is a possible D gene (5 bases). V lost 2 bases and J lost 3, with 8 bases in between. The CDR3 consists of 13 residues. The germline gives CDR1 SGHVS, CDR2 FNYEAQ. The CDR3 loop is CASSLYEGYEQYF. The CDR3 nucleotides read TGTGCCAGCAGCTTATACGAGGGCTACGAGCAGTACTTC.

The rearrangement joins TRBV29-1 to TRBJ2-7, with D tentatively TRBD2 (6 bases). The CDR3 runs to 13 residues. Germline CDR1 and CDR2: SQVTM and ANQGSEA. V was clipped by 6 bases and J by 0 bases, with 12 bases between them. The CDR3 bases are TGCAGCGTCCGGCTAGCGTTCTCCTACGAGCAGTACTTC. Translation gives CSVRLAFSYEQYF.

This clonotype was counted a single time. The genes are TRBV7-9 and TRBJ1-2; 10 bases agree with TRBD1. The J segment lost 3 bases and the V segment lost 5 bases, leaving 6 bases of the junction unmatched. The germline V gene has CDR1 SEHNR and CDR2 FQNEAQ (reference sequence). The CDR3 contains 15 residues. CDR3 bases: TGTGCCAGCAGCCTATCCGGGACAGGGGACTATGGCTACACCTTC. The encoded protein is CASSLSGTGDYGYTF.

The CDR3 coding sequence is TGTGCCAGCAGCCTCGGACAGACTTATAGCAATCAGCCCCAGCATTTT. Protein sequence: CASSLGQTYSNQPQHF. The chain links TRBV6-1 to TRBJ1-5; a weak D match, TRBD1 (6 bases). V lost 6 bases and J lost 0, with 15 bases in between. This CDR3 comprises 16 residues. CDR1 MNHNS and CDR2 SASEGT come from the germline V gene.

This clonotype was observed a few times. DNA of the CDR3: TGTGCCAGCAGCCTTACGGGGACTACTATTGAGCAGTTCTTC. This sequence encodes CASSLTGTTIEQFF. The chain recombines TRBV27 with TRBJ2-1; 7 nucleotides align to TRBD2. J lost 9 bases, V lost 6 bases, and 11 bases had no gene match. The CDR3 totals 14 residues. CDR1 MNHEY and CDR2 SMNVEV come from the germline V gene (reference sequence).

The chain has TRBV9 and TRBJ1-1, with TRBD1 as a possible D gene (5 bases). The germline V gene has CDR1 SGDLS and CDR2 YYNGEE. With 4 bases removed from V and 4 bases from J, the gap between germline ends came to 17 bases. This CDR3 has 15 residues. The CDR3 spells CASSSILGVVTEAFF. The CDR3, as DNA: TGTGCCAGCAGCTCGATACTGGGGGTAGTCACTGAAGCTTTCTTT.

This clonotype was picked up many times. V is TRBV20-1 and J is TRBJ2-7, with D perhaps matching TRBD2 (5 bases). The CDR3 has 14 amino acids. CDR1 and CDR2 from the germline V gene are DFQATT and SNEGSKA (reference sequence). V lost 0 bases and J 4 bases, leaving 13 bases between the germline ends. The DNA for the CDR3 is TGCAGTGCTAGAGATATGAGGGCCGGTTACGAGCAGTACTTC. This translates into CSARDMRAGYEQYF.

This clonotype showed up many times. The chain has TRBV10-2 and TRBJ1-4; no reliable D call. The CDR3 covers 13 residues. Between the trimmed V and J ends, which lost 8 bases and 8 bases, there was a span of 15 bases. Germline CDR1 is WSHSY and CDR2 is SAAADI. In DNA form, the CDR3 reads TGCGCCAGCCTGGGCTCCCTCAGCGAAAAACTGTTTTTT. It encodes CASLGSLSEKLFF.

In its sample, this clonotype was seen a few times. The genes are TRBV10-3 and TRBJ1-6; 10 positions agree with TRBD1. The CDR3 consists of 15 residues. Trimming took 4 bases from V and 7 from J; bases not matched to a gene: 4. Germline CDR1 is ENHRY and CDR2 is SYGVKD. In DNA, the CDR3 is TGTGCCATCAGTGTTCGACAGGGGGCAAATTCACCCCTCCACTTT. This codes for CAISVRQGANSPLHF.

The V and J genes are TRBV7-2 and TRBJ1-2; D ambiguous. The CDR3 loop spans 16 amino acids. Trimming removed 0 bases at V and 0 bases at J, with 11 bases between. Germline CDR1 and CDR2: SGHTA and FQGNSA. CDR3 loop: CASSLAVTRANYGYTF. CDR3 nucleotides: TGTGCCAGCAGCTTAGCGGTGACACGAGCTAACTATGGCTACACCTTC.

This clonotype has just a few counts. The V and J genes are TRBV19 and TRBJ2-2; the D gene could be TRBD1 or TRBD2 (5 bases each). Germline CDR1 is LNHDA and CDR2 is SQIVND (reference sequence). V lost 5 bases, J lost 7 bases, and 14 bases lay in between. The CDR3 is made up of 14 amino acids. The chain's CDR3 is CASSPQGEVGELFF. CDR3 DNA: TGTGCCAGTAGTCCCCAGGGAGAGGTCGGGGAGCTGTTTTTT.

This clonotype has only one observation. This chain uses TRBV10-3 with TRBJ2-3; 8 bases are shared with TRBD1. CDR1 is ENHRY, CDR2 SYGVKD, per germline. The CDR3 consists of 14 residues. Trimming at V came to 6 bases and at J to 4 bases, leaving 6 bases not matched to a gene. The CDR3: CAIRTGDEADTQYF. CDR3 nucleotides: TGTGCCATCAGGACAGGGGATGAGGCAGATACGCAGTATTTT.

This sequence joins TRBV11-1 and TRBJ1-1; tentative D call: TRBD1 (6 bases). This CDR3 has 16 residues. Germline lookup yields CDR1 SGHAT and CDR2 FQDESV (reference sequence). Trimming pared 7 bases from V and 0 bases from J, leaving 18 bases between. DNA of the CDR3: TGTGCCAGCACCAATCCGGGACATAGGTTGAACACTGAAGCTTTCTTT. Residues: CASTNPGHRLNTEAFF. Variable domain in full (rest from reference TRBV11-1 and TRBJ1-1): EAEVAQSPRYKITEKSQAVAFWCDPISGHATLYWYRQILGQGPELLVQFQDESVVDDSQLPKDRFSAERLKGVDSTLKIQPAELGDSAMYLCASTNPGHRLNTEAFFGQGTRLTVV.

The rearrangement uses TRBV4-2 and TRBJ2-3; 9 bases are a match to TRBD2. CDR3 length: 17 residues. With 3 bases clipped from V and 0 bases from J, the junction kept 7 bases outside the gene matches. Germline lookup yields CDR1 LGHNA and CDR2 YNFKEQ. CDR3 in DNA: TGTGCCAGCAGCCAGTCCTCTAGCGGGGCTAGCACAGATACGCAGTATTTT. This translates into CASSQSSSGASTDTQYF.